A selection of T cell receptor beta chains follows, all from one sample in a study of identical twins. One entry per CDR3 protein, called by TCRdb with MiXCR from the 5' RACE reads. The sample has around 1.7 million distinct CDR3 sequences; less than 35% are singletons. The sequenced sample consisted of cord blood. The receptors were gathered from a newborn girl in good health. Each CDR3 is given without its conserved first and last residue.

V gene,J gene,CDR3 protein
TRBV6-5,TRBJ2-7,ASSYSGLAPSYEQY
TRBV5-1,TRBJ2-7,ASSYRTSGGASYEQY
TRBV7-6,TRBJ2-1,ASSLIAAVMNEQF
TRBV6-2/TRBV6-3,TRBJ1-5,ASRQGTINQPQH
TRBV20-1,TRBJ2-7,SARADRLPY
TRBV4-1,TRBJ2-3,ASSQGGLGWDTQY
TRBV7-9,TRBJ1-4,ASSFSLEKLF
TRBV2,TRBJ2-3,ASSEPGVSGGSYPTDTQY
TRBV6-6,TRBJ2-3,ASSYFRTDTQY
TRBV4-1,TRBJ1-2,ASSHQDNSNYGYT
TRBV28,TRBJ2-1,ASGGWFYNEQF
TRBV7-7,TRBJ2-1,ASSLASTFYNEQF
TRBV7-2,TRBJ1-1,ASSLARTDEAF
TRBV2,TRBJ2-1,ASSASGVGDNEQF
TRBV28,TRBJ1-2,ASSFRRVDGYT
TRBV21-1,TRBJ2-3,ASTGTIQRGDTQY
TRBV25-1,TRBJ2-1,ASSAAGAYNEQF
TRBV3-1,TRBJ2-3,ASSLSWTRGGDTQY
TRBV12-3/TRBV12-4,TRBJ2-7,ASTMAYEQY
TRBV2,.,ASSETPGEQY
TRBV10-3,TRBJ2-1,AISEGLAAYNEQF
TRBV4-1,TRBJ2-4,ASSHGVLAKNIQY
TRBV7-2,.,ASSPLAGGIQY
TRBV20-1,TRBJ1-6,SASTGNSPLH
TRBV6-2/TRBV6-3,TRBJ2-7,ASSYSSTGRAYEQY
TRBV29-1,TRBJ2-7,SVVGRQYEQY
TRBV6-1,TRBJ2-1,ASTSGQHNEQF
TRBV20-1,TRBJ2-3,SATVGAGALDTQY
TRBV30,TRBJ1-5,AWSVRRGNQPQH
TRBV7-2,TRBJ2-7,ASSLPGSVRNEQY
TRBV29-1,TRBJ2-7,SVVRGKGTYEQY
TRBV18,TRBJ1-1,ASSPSSIPVNTEAF
TRBV10-2,TRBJ2-5,ASSDGAVQETQY
TRBV5-1,TRBJ2-7,ASSTTGAQSSYEQY
TRBV7-7,TRBJ2-5,ASSLALGETQY
TRBV4-2,TRBJ1-4,ASSYGQGSNEKLF
TRBV5-1,TRBJ2-2,ASSVGTSGRTGELF
TRBV5-1,TRBJ2-3,ASSITSGRDTQY
TRBV24-1,TRBJ2-3,ATSWRVKDRPTDTQY